This T cell receptor beta chain was identified in a study of T-cell memory formation after mild COVID-19. Study context: Clusters were largely donor specific. General observations from the study: Confirmation was lacking for SARS-CoV-2 specificity of second-wave clones that peaked on day 37. Later expanders leaned CD4+, whereas day 15 to 85 contracting clones were balanced CD4/CD8. Memory sampled before infection contained some responding clones, suggesting cross-reactive memory joined.

TCRdb analysed the 5' RACE reads with MiXCR anew, one entry per CDR3 protein. The sample records a few hundred thousand distinct CDR3 sequences, under 30% being singletons. CDR1 and CDR2 from the germline V gene are ENHRY and SYGVKD. CDR3 length: 14 amino acids. Trimming cost V 2 bases and J 0 bases, with 5 bases left between them. This clonotype was picked up a small number of times. The antigen is unknown. The source of this sequence is an adult woman who had mild COVID-19 (a few samples of this study predate the infection). Cell type and time point are not known. The gene calls are TRBV10-3 and TRBJ2-1, with unresolved D. Sequenced: PBMCs or a T cell subset sorted from them (not recorded which). The CDR3 DNA sequence: TGTGCCATCAGTGAGGCGGACTCCTACAATGAGCAGTTCTTC. The encoded protein is CAISEADSYNEQFF.